This T cell receptor beta chain was sequenced during a study of blood T cell repertoires in COVID-19. Looking at the study overall: Specimens from acute and convalescent COVID-19 originated in the United States, Italy and Spain.

The CDR3 runs 15 residues. The germline V gene encodes CDR1 SQVTM and CDR2 ANQGSEA. V dropped 4 bases and J dropped 1; count of bases not matched to a gene: 9. Authors' analysis steps: Estimated nucleated cell counts came from reference gene primer amplification. Produced via immunoSEQ multiplex PCR; TCRdb's table is partial and in-frame only. V, J and clone size are taken as reported in that table, and D and trimming were inferred from the DNA itself. The sample gives fewer than 200,000 clones, 88% of which show up once; approximately 2.1% is in the top ten. The chain recombines TRBV29-1 with TRBJ2-7; 8 bases align to TRBD1. The sample comprised peripheral blood. This TCR was sampled from a man over 45 who had recovered from COVID-19. CDR3 amino acids: CSVARQGRDSYEQYF. CDR3 in DNA: TGCAGCGTTGCCCGACAGGGGCGGGATTCCTACGAGCAGTACTTC.